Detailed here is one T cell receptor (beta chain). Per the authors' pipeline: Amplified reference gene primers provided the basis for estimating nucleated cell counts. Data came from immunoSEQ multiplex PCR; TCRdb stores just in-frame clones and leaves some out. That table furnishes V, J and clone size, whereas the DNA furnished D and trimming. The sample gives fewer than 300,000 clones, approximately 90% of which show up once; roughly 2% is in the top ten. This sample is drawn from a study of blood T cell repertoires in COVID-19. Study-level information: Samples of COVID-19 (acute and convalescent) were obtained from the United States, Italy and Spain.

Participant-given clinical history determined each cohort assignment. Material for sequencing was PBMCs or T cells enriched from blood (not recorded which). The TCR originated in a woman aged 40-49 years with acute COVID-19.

CDR3 DNA sequence: TGTGCCAGCAGGGTAGCGGGCGCATCCTACGAGCAGTACTTC. Amino acids: CASRVAGASYEQYF. The V gene is TRBV2, the J gene TRBJ2-7; 7 nucleotides line up with TRBD2. The junction had 6 bases not matched to a gene; V was cut back by 6 bases and J by 1 base. The CDR3 runs 14 residues. The germline CDR1 and CDR2 sequences are SNHLY and FYNNEI.